The clone carrying this T cell receptor beta chain occurred a few times. Trimming took 4 bases from V and 4 from J, leaving 4 bases between them. The CDR3 runs to 11 residues. In germline, CDR1 is SGHTA, CDR2 FQGNSA. A single record per CDR3 protein comes from TCRdb applying MiXCR to the 5' RACE reads. The data hold roughly 39,000 distinct CDR3 sequences, with approximately 6.3% observed a single time. Time point reported: sample taken at primary tumor resection. A total of around 76 untreated early-stage non-small cell lung cancer patients served as donors. The input material, whole RNA from tumor, nontumor lung or frozen PBMC, was sequenced unsorted. This entry is derived from a study of spatial heterogeneity in lung cancer.

This specimen was PBMCs, taken at surgery. The chain has TRBV7-2 and TRBJ2-5; D not resolved. This clonotype was sampled from a female donor with early-stage non-small cell lung cancer. The CDR3 coding sequence is TGTGCCAGCAGCTCCTCAGAGACCCAGTACTTC. It specifies CASSSSETQYF.